The clone carrying this TCR beta chain appeared a single time. Antigen: not known. With random hexamers, roughly 0.45 to 1 ug RNA was reverse transcribed. Amplification of TCR beta CDR3 used immunoSEQ multiplex PCR across 54 Vbeta and 13 Jbeta. TCRdb processed the immunoSEQ multiplex PCR reads anew with MiXCR; each CDR3 protein has one entry. Among 150,000 to 200,000 distinct CDR3 sequences, around 95% were seen once, and the ten largest hold around 0.093%. This sample was included in a study of CD8 T cells in Susac syndrome. Study findings and constraints: It was acknowledged in the study that the number of individuals who were included in its TCR sequencing and HLA analysis was relatively small.

In the multiple sclerosis control group, patients were treatment-naive and had stable or active relapsing-remitting disease. The TEMRA cells underwent FACS enrichment, while the CD8+ and CD4+ T cells underwent negative isolation. The V gene lost 6 bases and the J gene lost 15 bases, with 18 bases spanning the gap. Looked up from germline, CDR1 is DFQATT and CDR2 is SNEGSKA (reference sequence). CDR3 length equals 12 residues. Sequenced: CD4+ T cells from PBMCs. The gene calls are TRBV20-1 and TRBJ1-6, with D possibly TRBD1 on 5 matching bases. This clonotype was obtained from a human donor with multiple sclerosis. The CDR3 is CSAATGENLLHF. CDR3 nucleotides: TGCAGTGCCGCTACGGGGGAGAATCTCCTCCACTTT.